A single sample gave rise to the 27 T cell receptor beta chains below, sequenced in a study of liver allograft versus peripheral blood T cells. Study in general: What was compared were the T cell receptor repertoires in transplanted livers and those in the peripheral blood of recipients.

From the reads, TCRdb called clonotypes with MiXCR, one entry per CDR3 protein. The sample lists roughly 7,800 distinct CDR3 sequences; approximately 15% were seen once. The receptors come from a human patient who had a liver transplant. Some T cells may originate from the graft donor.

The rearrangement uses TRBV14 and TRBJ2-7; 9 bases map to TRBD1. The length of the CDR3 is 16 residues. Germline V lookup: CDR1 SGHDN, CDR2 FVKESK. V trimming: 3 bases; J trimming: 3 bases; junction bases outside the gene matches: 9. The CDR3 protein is CASSQLTGTGSYEQYF. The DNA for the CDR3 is TGTGCCAGCAGCCAGCTCACCGGGACAGGGAGCTACGAGCAGTACTTC.

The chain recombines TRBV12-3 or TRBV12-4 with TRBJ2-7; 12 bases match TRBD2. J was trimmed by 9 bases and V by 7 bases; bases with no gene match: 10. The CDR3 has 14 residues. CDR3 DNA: TGTGCCAGCAAAGTGGCTAGCGGGGGGGTTGTGCAGTACTTC. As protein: CASKVASGGVVQYF.

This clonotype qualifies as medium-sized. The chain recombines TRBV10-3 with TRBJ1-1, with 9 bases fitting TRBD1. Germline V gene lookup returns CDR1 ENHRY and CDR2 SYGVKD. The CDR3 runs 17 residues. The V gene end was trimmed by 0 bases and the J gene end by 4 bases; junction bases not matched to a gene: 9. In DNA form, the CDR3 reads TGTGCCATCAGTGAGTCAAAAGGGACAGGGCTGATCACTGAAGCTTTCTTT. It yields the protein CAISESKGTGLITEAFF.

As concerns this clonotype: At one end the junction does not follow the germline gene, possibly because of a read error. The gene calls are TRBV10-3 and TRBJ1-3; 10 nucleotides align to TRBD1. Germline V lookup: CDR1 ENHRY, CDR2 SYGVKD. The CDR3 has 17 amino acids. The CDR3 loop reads CASSYSIGTGAGNTIYF. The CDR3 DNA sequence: TGTGCCAGCAGTTACTCGATCGGGACAGGGGCTGGAAACACCATATATTTT.

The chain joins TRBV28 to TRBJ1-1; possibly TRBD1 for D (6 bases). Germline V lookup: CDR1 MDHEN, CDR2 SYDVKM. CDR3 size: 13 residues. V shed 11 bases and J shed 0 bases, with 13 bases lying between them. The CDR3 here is CASEGGMNTEAFF. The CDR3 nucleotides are TGTGCCTCCGAAGGGGGTATGAACACTGAAGCTTTCTTT.

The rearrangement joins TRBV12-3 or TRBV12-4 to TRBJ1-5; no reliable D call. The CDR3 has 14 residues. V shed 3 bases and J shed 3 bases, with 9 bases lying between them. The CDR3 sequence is CASSFGSLNQPQHF. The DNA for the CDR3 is TGTGCCAGCAGTTTTGGAAGCCTCAATCAGCCCCAGCATTTT.

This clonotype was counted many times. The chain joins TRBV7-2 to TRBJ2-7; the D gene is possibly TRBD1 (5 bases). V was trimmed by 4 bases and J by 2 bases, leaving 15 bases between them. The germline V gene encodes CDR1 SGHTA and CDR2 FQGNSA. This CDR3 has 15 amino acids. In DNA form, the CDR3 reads TGTGCCAGCAGCTGGACACTGGGTGGCACCTACGAGCAGTACTTC. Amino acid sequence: CASSWTLGGTYEQYF.

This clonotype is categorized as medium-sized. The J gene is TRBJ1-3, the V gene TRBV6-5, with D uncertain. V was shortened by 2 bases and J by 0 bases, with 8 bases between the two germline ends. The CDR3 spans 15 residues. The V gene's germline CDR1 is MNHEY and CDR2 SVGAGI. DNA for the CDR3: TGTGCCAGCAGTTACCAGGCCACCTCTGGAAACACCATATATTTT. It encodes CASSYQATSGNTIYF.

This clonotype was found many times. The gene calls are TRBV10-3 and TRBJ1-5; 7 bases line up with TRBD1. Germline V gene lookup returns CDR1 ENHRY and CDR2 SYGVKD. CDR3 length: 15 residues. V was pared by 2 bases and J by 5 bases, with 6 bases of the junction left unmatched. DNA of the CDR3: TGTGCCATCAGTGAGGCAGGGGGGCAGGATCAGCCCCAGCATTTT. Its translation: CAISEAGGQDQPQHF.

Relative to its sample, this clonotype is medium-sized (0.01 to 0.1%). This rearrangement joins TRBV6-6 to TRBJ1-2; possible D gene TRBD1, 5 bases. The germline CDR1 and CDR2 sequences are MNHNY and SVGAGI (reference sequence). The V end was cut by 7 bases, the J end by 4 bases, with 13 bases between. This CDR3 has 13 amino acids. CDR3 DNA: TGTGCCAGCAATACTCGGGGCAGCTATGGCTACACCTTC. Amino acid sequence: CASNTRGSYGYTF.

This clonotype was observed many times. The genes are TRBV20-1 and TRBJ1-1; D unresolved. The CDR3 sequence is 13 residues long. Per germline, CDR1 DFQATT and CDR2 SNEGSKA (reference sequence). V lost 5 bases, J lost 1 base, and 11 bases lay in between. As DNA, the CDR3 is TGCAGTGCTCTGAAAGACGAGAACACTGAAGCTTTCTTT. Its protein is CSALKDENTEAFF.

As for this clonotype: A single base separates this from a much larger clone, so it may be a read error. The CDR3: CATGLGAGTEAFF. The CDR3 nucleotides read TGTGCCACCGGTCTGGGGGCGGGGACTGAAGCTTTCTTT. The chain links TRBV15 to TRBJ1-1; tentative D call: TRBD1 (6 bases). This CDR3 contains 13 residues. V shed 8 bases and J shed 5 bases, with 15 bases lying between them. Germline V gene data show CDR1 as LNHNV and CDR2 as YYDKDF (reference sequence).

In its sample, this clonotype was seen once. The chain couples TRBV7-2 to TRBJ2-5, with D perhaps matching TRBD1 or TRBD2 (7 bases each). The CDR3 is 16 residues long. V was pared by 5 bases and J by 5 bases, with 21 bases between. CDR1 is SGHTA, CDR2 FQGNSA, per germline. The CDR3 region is CASSLSRGGQWETQYF. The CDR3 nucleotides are TGTGCCAGCAGCCTAAGCAGGGGGGGGCAATGGGAGACCCAGTACTTC.

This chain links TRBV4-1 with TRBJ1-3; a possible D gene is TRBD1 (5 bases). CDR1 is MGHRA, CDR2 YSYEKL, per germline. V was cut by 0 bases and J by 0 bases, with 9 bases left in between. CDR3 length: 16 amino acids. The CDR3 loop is CASSQEGASSGNTIYF. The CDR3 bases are TGCGCCAGCAGCCAAGAAGGGGCGAGCTCTGGAAACACCATATATTTT.

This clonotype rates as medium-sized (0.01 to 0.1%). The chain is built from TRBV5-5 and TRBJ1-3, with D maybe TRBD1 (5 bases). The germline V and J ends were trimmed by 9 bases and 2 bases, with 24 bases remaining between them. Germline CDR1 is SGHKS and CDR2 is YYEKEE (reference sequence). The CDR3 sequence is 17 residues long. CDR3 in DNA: TGTGCCACTACAGCAGGGACGGGCTCCGGGGCTGGAAACACCATATATTTT. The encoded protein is CATTAGTGSGAGNTIYF.

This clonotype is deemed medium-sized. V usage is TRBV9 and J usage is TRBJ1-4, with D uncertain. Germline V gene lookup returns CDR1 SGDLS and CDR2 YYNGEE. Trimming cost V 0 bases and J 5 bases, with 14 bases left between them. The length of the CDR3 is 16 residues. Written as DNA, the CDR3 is TGTGCCAGCAGCGTAGGGCTGGGCAGTGGGAATGAAAAACTGTTTTTT. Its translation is CASSVGLGSGNEKLFF.

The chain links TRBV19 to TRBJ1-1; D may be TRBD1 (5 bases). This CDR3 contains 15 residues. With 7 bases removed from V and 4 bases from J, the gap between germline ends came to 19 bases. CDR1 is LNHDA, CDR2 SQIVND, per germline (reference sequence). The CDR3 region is CASTTPWGGVTEAFF. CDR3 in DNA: TGTGCCAGTACCACCCCGTGGGGGGGTGTCACTGAAGCTTTCTTT.

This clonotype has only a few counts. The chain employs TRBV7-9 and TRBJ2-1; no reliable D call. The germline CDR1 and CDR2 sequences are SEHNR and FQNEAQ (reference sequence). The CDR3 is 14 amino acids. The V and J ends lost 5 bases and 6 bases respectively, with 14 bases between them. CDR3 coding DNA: TGTGCCAGCAGCGCTCTTGGGGTTCCCAATGAGCAGTTCTTC. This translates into CASSALGVPNEQFF.

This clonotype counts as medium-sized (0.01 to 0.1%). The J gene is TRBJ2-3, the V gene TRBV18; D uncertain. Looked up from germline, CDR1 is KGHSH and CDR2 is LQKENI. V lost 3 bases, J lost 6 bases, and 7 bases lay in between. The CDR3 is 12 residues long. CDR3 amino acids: CASSPTRDTQYF. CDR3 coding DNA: TGTGCCAGCTCACCCACCCGCGATACGCAGTATTTT.

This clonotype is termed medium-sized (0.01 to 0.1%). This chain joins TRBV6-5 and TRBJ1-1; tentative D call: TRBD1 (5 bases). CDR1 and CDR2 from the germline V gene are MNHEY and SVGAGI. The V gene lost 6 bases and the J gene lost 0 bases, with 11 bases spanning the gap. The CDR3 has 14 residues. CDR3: CASRESGLNTEAFF. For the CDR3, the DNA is TGTGCCAGCAGGGAATCGGGGCTGAACACTGAAGCTTTCTTT.

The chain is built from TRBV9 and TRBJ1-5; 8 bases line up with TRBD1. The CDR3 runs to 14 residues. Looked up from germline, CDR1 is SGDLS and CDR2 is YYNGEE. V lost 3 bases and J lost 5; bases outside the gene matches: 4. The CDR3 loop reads CASSEGQGYQPQHF. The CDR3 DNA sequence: TGTGCCAGCAGCGAAGGACAGGGCTATCAGCCCCAGCATTTT. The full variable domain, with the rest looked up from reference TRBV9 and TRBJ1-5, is DSGVTQTPKHLITATGQRVTLRCSPRSGDLSVYWYQQSLDQGLQFLIQYYNGEERAKGNILERFSAQQFPDLHSELNLSSLELGDSALYFCASSEGQGYQPQHFGDGTRLSIL.

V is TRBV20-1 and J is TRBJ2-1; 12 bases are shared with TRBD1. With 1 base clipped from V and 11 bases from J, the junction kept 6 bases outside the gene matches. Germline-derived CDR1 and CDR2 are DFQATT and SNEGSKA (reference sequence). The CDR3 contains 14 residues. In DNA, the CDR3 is TGCAGTGCTAGAGTGGCGGGACAGGGGGCGCAGCAGTTCTTC. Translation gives CSARVAGQGAQQFF.

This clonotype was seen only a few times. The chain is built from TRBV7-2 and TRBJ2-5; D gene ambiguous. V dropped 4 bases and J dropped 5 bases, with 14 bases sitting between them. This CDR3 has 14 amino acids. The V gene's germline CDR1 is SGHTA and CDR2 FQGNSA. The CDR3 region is CASSSLTQAETQYF. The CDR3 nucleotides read TGTGCCAGCAGCTCCCTAACCCAGGCGGAGACCCAGTACTTC.

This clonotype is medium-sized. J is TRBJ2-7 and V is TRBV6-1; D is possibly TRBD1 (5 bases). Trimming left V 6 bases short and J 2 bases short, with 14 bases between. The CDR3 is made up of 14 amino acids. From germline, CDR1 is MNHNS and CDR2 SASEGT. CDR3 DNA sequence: TGTGCCAGCAGGGTCGACAGAGCCCCCTACGAGCAGTACTTC. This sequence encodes CASRVDRAPYEQYF.

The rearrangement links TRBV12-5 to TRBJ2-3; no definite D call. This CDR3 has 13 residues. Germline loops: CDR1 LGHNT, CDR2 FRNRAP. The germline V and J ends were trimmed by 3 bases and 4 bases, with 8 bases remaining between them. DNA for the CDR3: TGTGCTAGTGGTTTTATGGGCGCAGATACGCAGTATTTT. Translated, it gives CASGFMGADTQYF.

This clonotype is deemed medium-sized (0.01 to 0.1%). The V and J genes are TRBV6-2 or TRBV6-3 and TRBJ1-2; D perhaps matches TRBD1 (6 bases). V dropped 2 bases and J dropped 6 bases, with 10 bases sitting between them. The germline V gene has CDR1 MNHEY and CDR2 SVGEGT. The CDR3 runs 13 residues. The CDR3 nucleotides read TGTGCCAGCAGTTACCTGAGGGGGAATGGCTACACCTTC. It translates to CASSYLRGNGYTF.

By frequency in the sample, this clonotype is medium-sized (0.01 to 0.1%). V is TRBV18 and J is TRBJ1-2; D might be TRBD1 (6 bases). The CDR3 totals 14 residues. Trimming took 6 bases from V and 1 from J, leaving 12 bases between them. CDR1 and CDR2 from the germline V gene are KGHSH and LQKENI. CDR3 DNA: TGTGCCAGCTCCCCCAGGGGAGTTAACTATGGCTACACCTTC. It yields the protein CASSPRGVNYGYTF.